This TCR beta chain was recorded in a study of T cells expressing NK-cell markers. On the study more broadly: According to the study, TCR beta repertoires originated from sorted CD3+CD56+NKG2C+, CD3+CD56+NKG2C- and CD3+CD56-NKG2C+ T cells. The study sequenced eight donors, seven HCMV-seropositive and one seronegative. Overall study results and limits: Among CD8+ T cells from six donors, dominant NKG2C+ clonotypes accounted for roughly 1.0-7.0%. Researchers report these clonotypes also headed the CD3+CD56-NKG2C+ fraction in several donors.

TCRdb reprocessed the 5' RACE reads and stores each CDR3 protein as one record, lacking DNA. This table holds hundreds of thousands of distinct CDR3 sequences. Turning to this clonotype: Antigen: not known.

The CDR3 has 15 amino acids. The germline CDR1 and CDR2 sequences are MNHEY and SMNVEV (reference sequence). The receptor comes from a man between 18 and 69 years old in good health. V is TRBV27 and J is TRBJ2-2; the TCRdb call, TRBD2, lacks DNA for checking. The sequenced sample consisted of blood T cells: a sorted CD56 or NKG2C T cell subset, CD4+ or CD8+ T cells, or bulk PBMC T cells (not recorded which). CDR3 sequence: CASRWTSGAGGELFF.